Sequencing of this T cell receptor (beta chain) was carried out in a study of CD8+ T cells in alopecia areata. Study-wide results and caveats: Compared with normal scalp, lesional scalp had higher clonality and more expanded CD8+ clones. Mice showed clearer TCR sharing than patients did, a gap that was possibly HLA-related. Normal skin's resident alphabeta T cells are sequenced alongside lesional scalp T cells.

Extracted RNA was reverse transcribed into cDNA, the sequencing template. The repertoire was sequenced with immunoSEQ multiplex PCR; TCRdb's copy has only in-frame clones and lacks some. The data hold over 150,000 clones, with approximately 53% observed a single time. The CDR3 runs 14 residues. Germline CDR1 is SGDLS and CDR2 is YYNGEE. Trimming cost V 0 bases and J 2 bases, with 6 bases left between them. Turning to this clone: Its antigen is unidentified.

This TCR was sampled from a human donor in good health. The sequenced material came from CD8+ T cells sorted from blood. The rearrangement links TRBV9 to TRBJ1-3, with D uncertain. DNA for the CDR3: TGTGCCAGCAGCGTAGGGGTGACTGGAAACACCATATATTTT. Encoded protein: CASSVGVTGNTIYF.